This T cell receptor (beta chain) is from a study of shared clonotypes between healthy human individuals. Naive CD8 cells comprised CD45RO-negative, CCR7-positively selected cells, excluding terminally differentiated effector memory CD45RA+ cells. Germline V CDR1 and CDR2: MNHEY, SMNVEV (reference sequence). The CDR3 has 17 amino acids. V was shortened by 5 bases and J by 1 base, with 20 bases between the two germline ends. Here immunoSEQ multiplex PCR was the method, and the copy in TCRdb shows in-frame clones only, minus some. The data show around 1.9 million clones, 93% seen once. What was sequenced was naive CD8+ T cells from PBMCs. This chain joins TRBV27 and TRBJ1-1; no clear D gene. This TCR came from a man younger than 30 in good health. Some clones in this sample may be carry-over from other donors' samples. CDR3: CASSTGGYPGKNTEAFF. Here the CDR3 DNA reads TGTGCCAGCAGTACTGGCGGCTACCCGGGGAAGAACACTGAAGCTTTCTTT.